This T cell receptor beta chain derives from a study of beta chain features in type 1 diabetes. Study summary: In age, gender and cell yields, patients were similar to healthy donors. Study-wide points: More deletions and fewer insertions at VDJ junctions were seen in type 1 diabetes patients.

Every participating donor gave one draw, a heparinised blood sample averaging about 100 mL. Sorted populations all exceeded 95% purity. In the case of this clone: The antigen remains undetermined.

Sequenced material consisted of expressed TCRB transcripts (all of the isolated RNA was reverse transcribed). The data were produced by immunoSEQ multiplex PCR, yet TCRdb's version contains in-frame clones alone and is incomplete. The sample records about 220,000 clones, approximately 10% being singletons. The CDR3 length is 13 residues. Germline V CDR1 and CDR2: MNHEY, SMNVEV (reference sequence). Trimming cost V 6 bases and J 2 bases; bases outside gene matches: 3. The chain joins TRBV27 to TRBJ2-5; TRBD1 aligns across 7 bases. Sequenced sample: central memory CD4+ T cells from blood. This clonotype was obtained from a young man in good health. This CDR3 reads CASSRDRQETQYF. In DNA form, the CDR3 reads TGTGCCAGCAGCCGGGACAGACAAGAGACCCAGTACTTC.